A single sample gave rise to the 9 T cell receptor beta chains below, sequenced in a study of regulatory T cells in long-lasting Graves disease. Sequencing libraries for TCR beta were prepared with iRepertoire HTBI primers and Arm-PCR of CDR3 regions. Using its own MiXCR run on the multiplex PCR reads, TCRdb lists one record per CDR3 protein. The sample has around 500,000 distinct CDR3 sequences, 20% seen once. The time point here: persistent/refractory GD, antithyroid drugs over 5 years with positive TRAb. After RNA was extracted from PBMCs, the TCR library was made from it. The material was peripheral blood mononuclear cells (PBMCs), obtained when the disease was refractory, from a patient treated with antithyroid drugs. The source of these receptors is a female donor with Graves disease.

This clonotype was observed at least ten times. The rearrangement links TRBV5-1 to TRBJ1-1; D is possibly TRBD1 (6 bases). CDR1 is SGHRS, CDR2 YFSETQ, per germline. The length of the CDR3 is 16 residues. V gave up 0 bases and J gave up 4 bases, with 16 bases separating them. DNA of the CDR3: TGCGCCAGCAGCTTGGCCGGGCGACAGGCTAGCACTGAAGCTTTCTTT. Residues: CASSLAGRQASTEAFF.

This clonotype has a count of ten or more. The chain's CDR3 is CSARDSGLNYEQYF. The CDR3 nucleotides are TGCAGTGCTAGAGATTCTGGACTGAACTACGAGCAGTACTTC. The V and J genes are TRBV20-1 and TRBJ2-7, with D perhaps matching TRBD2 (5 bases). Trimming cost V 0 bases and J 3 bases, with 12 bases left between them. The CDR3 length is 14 residues. CDR1 and CDR2 (germline): DFQATT, SNEGSKA (reference sequence).

A remark on this clonotype: A much larger clone lies one base from this, so it may be a read error. The V gene is TRBV2, the J gene TRBJ1-2, with D unclear. The CDR3 contains 14 residues. Trimming cost V 4 bases and J 4 bases, with 13 bases left between them. Germline values: CDR1 SNHLY, CDR2 FYNNEI. Here the CDR3 reads CASSAEREIYGYTF. As DNA, the CDR3 is TGTGCCAGCAGTGCCGAACGGGAGATCTATGGCTACACCTTC.

This clonotype showed up many times. This chain joins TRBV7-3 and TRBJ2-6; TRBD2 agrees at 7 bases. Losses at the gene ends were 1 base for V and 3 bases for J; bases not matched to a gene: 6. The CDR3 runs 17 residues. Germline CDR1 and CDR2: SGHTA and FQGTGA. The CDR3 coding sequence is TGTGCCAGCAGCTTAATGGCGGGAGTGGGTGGGGCCAACGTCCTGACTTTC. It yields the protein CASSLMAGVGGANVLTF.

The chain uses TRBV6-2 or TRBV6-3 and TRBJ2-5; D may correspond to TRBD1 or TRBD2 (5 bases each). There are 14 residues in the CDR3. CDR1 MNHEY and CDR2 SVGEGT come from the germline V gene. The germline V and J ends were trimmed by 9 bases and 7 bases, with 21 bases remaining between them. CDR3 protein: CASSSGTVGGTQYF. The CDR3 DNA sequence: TGTGCCAGTTCGTCGGGGACCGTTGGGGGGACCCAGTACTTC.

Ten or more counts support this clonotype. The CDR3 sequence: CASSFPQGPYEQYF. The CDR3 nucleotides read TGTGCCAGCAGCTTCCCGCAGGGCCCCTACGAGCAGTACTTC. V and J are TRBV11-2 and TRBJ2-7; D might be TRBD1 (5 bases). V lost 3 bases and J 2 bases, leaving 11 bases between the germline ends. Germline CDR1 and CDR2: SGHAT and FQNNGV. The CDR3 is 14 amino acids.

In this sample, this clonotype turned up a few times. The chain recombines TRBV10-3 with TRBJ1-3; unclear D gene. V was pared by 8 bases and J by 4 bases, with 21 bases between. This CDR3 is built from 16 residues. Germline V CDR1 and CDR2: ENHRY, SYGVKD. CDR3 sequence reads: CAIFRRHPGKGNTIYF. CDR3 coding DNA: TGTGCCATCTTTCGTCGGCATCCGGGAAAAGGAAACACCATATATTTT.

The rearrangement uses TRBV7-9 and TRBJ2-3; D could derive from TRBD1 or TRBD2 (5 bases each). Trimming removed 3 bases from V and 5 bases from J, with 27 bases in between. Germline CDR1 is SEHNR and CDR2 is FQNEAQ (reference sequence). CDR3 size: 19 residues. The CDR3 protein is CASSFSPRQGPRGVDTQYF. DNA for the CDR3: TGTGCCAGCAGCTTTTCCCCGCGCCAGGGTCCCCGGGGAGTAGATACGCAGTATTTT.

The chain joins TRBV27 to TRBJ1-5; the D is unclear. The germline CDR1 and CDR2 sequences are MNHEY and SMNVEV (reference sequence). The length of the CDR3 is 14 residues. Trimming took 6 bases from V and 0 from J, leaving 9 bases between them. As DNA, the CDR3 is TGTGCCAGCAGGGGGTGGGGTAGCAATCAGCCCCAGCATTTT. It codes for CASRGWGSNQPQHF.